A selection of T cell receptor beta chains follows, all from one sample in a study of blood T cell repertoires in COVID-19. Method: immunoSEQ multiplex PCR; TCRdb's copy keeps in-frame clones and lacks some. Of about 190,000 clones listed, approximately 88% are singletons. Sequenced: PBMCs or T cells enriched from blood (not recorded which). These receptors were obtained from a woman younger than 45 who had recovered from COVID-19. The CDR3 runs from the conserved cysteine through the conserved F or W. The D gene is left open where the match is weak. Clone size appears in some rows only: once, few, many, or a class for an expanded clone.

d_call	v_call	j_call	clone_size	cdr3_aa	cdr3_nt
TRBD2	TRBV3-1/TRBV3-2	TRBJ2-7	NA	CASSQGAAGLVFF	TGTGCCAGCAGCCAAGGTGCGGCGGGACTAGTATTTTTC
TRBD1	TRBV5-6	TRBJ1-5	NA	CASSVTIDRGNGNQPQHF	TGTGCCAGCAGCGTTACGATCGACAGGGGCAACGGCAATCAGCCCCAGCATTTT
NA	TRBV5-1	TRBJ1-6	NA	CASSLDLSGRNSPLHF	TGCGCCAGCAGCTTGGACCTCTCAGGGCGGAATTCACCCCTCCACTTT
NA	TRBV28	TRBJ2-7	NA	CASRTPGAEQYF	TGTGCCAGCAGGACCCCAGGGGCCGAGCAGTACTTC
TRBD1	TRBV27	TRBJ1-6	NA	CASSWGQFNSPLHF	TGTGCCAGCAGTTGGGGACAGTTCAATTCACCCCTCCACTTT
TRBD2	TRBV7-6	TRBJ2-7	NA	CASSLSSGSHEQYF	TGTGCCAGCAGCTTATCCAGCGGGAGCCACGAGCAGTACTTC
TRBD2	TRBV5-1	TRBJ2-3	NA	CATRGSGRVGDTQYF	TGCGCCACCCGAGGAAGCGGGAGGGTAGGAGATACGCAGTATTTT
NA	TRBV4-1	TRBJ2-5	NA	CASSQAGGAGETQYF	TGCGCCAGCAGCCAAGCAGGAGGGGCCGGCGAGACCCAGTACTTC
TRBD1	TRBV7-7	TRBJ1-1	NA	CASSPGGTGVTEAFF	TGTGCTAGCAGCCCAGGGGGGACAGGGGTCACTGAAGCTTTCTTT
NA	TRBV7-9	TRBJ1-1	once	CASSRPSPGSTEAFF	TGTGCCAGCAGCCGTCCAAGCCCTGGTAGTACTGAAGCTTTCTTT
NA	TRBV2	TRBJ1-1	NA	CASSDAKRDEAFF	TGTGCCAGCAGTGATGCCAAAAGAGATGAAGCTTTCTTT
NA	TRBV3-1/TRBV3-2	TRBJ2-5	NA	CASSGPGWEETQYF	TGTGCCAGCAGCGGGCCAGGGTGGGAAGAGACCCAGTACTTC
NA	TRBV9	TRBJ1-3	NA	CASSLDAVSFGNTIYF	TGTGCCAGCAGCCTTGACGCGGTCAGCTTTGGAAACACCATATATTTT
NA	TRBV6-5	TRBJ2-3	NA	CASSQLAVDTQYF	TGTGCCAGCAGTCAGCTAGCAGTCGATACGCAGTATTTT
NA	TRBV6-5	TRBJ2-3	once	CASSFEGARTDTQYF	TGTGCCAGCAGTTTTGAGGGAGCTCGGACAGATACGCAGTATTTT
TRBD2	TRBV9	TRBJ2-3	NA	CASSVVGGGTDTQYF	TGTGCCAGCAGCGTAGTTGGCGGGGGGACAGATACGCAGTATTTT
TRBD1	TRBV7-9	TRBJ1-2	NA	CASSPDRGKSYGYTF	TGTGCCAGCAGCCCCGACAGGGGGAAGAGCTATGGCTACACCTTC
NA	TRBV10-3	TRBJ1-2	few	CAISGTAEGGYTF	TGTGCCATCAGTGGAACTGCCGAGGGAGGCTACACCTTC
NA	TRBV15	TRBJ2-1	once	CATSRSGGPYNEQFF	TGTGCCACCAGCAGATCGGGGGGCCCTTACAATGAGCAGTTCTTC
TRBD2	TRBV24-1	TRBJ2-1	NA	CATSGLAGGPLGSVNEQFF	TGTGCCACCAGTGGCTTAGCGGGAGGGCCACTGGGGTCGGTCAATGAGCAGTTCTTC
TRBD2	TRBV13	TRBJ2-1	NA	CASSLLRVVASGKKRGEQFF	TGTGCCAGCAGCTTGTTACGGGTTGTGGCTAGCGGGAAGAAAAGGGGTGAGCAGTTCTTC
NA	TRBV7-2	TRBJ2-5	NA	CASSPRGAQETQYF	TGTGCCAGCAGTCCCCGGGGGGCCCAAGAGACCCAGTACTTC
NA	TRBV5-1	TRBJ1-1	NA	CASSLLPERNTEAFF	TGCGCCAGCAGCTTGTTGCCTGAGAGGAACACTGAAGCTTTCTTT
TRBD1	TRBV28	TRBJ1-6	NA	CASRDRAFVGSPLHF	TGTGCCAGCAGGGACAGGGCGTTCGTGGGGTCACCCCTCCACTTT
TRBD1	TRBV6-5	TRBJ1-3	NA	CASSMGQYSGNTIYF	TGTGCCAGCTCGATGGGACAGTACTCTGGAAACACCATATATTTT
TRBD1	TRBV29-1	TRBJ1-2	NA	CSAKTGRSYGGVYGYTF	TGCAGCGCCAAGACAGGGAGGAGCTATGGGGGTGTCTATGGCTACACCTTC
TRBD2	TRBV7-2	TRBJ2-5	once	CASSLALAAQETQYF	TGTGCCAGCAGCTTAGCTCTAGCGGCCCAAGAGACCCAGTACTTC
TRBD1	TRBV7-9	TRBJ1-2	NA	CASSRTGREGYTF	TGTGCCAGCAGCCGGACAGGGCGGGAAGGCTACACCTTC
TRBD2	TRBV9	TRBJ2-3	NA	CASSPHPGGIDTQYF	TGTGCCAGCAGCCCGCACCCGGGGGGGATAGATACGCAGTATTTT
NA	TRBV28	TRBJ2-2	NA	CASSSPRRQTGELFF	TGTGCCAGCAGTTCTCCCCGGAGGCAGACCGGGGAGCTGTTTTTT
TRBD1	TRBV2	TRBJ2-7	NA	CASKGTGGRYEQYF	TGTGCCAGCAAGGGGACAGGGGGGCGTTACGAGCAGTACTTC
TRBD2	TRBV6-5	TRBJ2-7	NA	CASSPTSGRPYEQYF	TGTGCCAGCAGTCCGACTAGCGGGAGGCCTTACGAGCAGTACTTC
NA	TRBV4-1	TRBJ2-4	NA	CASSPGLSGSHQYF	TGCGCCAGCAGCCCAGGACTAAGCGGGTCGCATCAGTACTTC
NA	TRBV28	TRBJ1-2	NA	CASSLRSYRRTVYGYTF	TGTGCCAGCAGTTTACGTTCGTACAGACGTACCGTCTATGGCTACACCTTC
NA	TRBV28	TRBJ1-5	NA	CASSLRSGRSNQPQHF	TGTGCCAGCAGTTTAAGGTCAGGGAGGAGCAATCAGCCCCAGCATTTT
NA	TRBV28	TRBJ1-2	NA	CASSPDYGYTF	TGTGCCAGCAGTCCTGACTATGGCTACACCTTC
NA	TRBV13	TRBJ2-2	NA	CASSDRRNTGELFF	TGTGCCAGCAGTGACAGGAGGAACACCGGGGAGCTGTTTTTT
TRBD1	TRBV24-1	TRBJ2-5	few	CATGGTGDLYQETQYF	TGTGCCACCGGCGGTACAGGGGACCTGTACCAAGAGACCCAGTACTTC
TRBD2	TRBV28	TRBJ2-3	NA	CASTLAGTDTQYF	TGTGCCAGCACCCTAGCGGGCACAGATACGCAGTATTTT
NA	TRBV6-4	TRBJ1-6	NA	CASRNRQDYNSPLHF	TGTGCCAGCAGAAATCGACAAGACTATAATTCACCCCTCCACTTT
TRBD2	TRBV18	TRBJ2-3	NA	CASSPFIVRTSGTDTQYF	TGTGCCAGCTCACCGTTCATCGTCAGGACTAGCGGCACAGATACGCAGTATTTT
NA	TRBV5-1	TRBJ1-1	few	CASSLVGRNTEAFF	TGCGCCAGCAGCTTGGTGGGCAGGAACACTGAAGCTTTCTTT
TRBD1	TRBV3-1/TRBV3-2	TRBJ2-3	NA	CASSHTGADTQYF	TGTGCCAGCAGCCACACAGGGGCAGATACGCAGTATTTT
TRBD1	TRBV19	TRBJ1-2	few	CASSTEVGTGRNYGYTF	TGTGCCAGTAGTACCGAAGTGGGGACAGGGAGAAACTATGGCTACACCTTC
NA	TRBV3-1/TRBV3-2	TRBJ1-3	NA	CASSQDLGGTGFGNTIYF	TGTGCCAGCAGCCAAGATCTAGGAGGGACGGGGTTTGGAAACACCATATATTTT
TRBD2	TRBV3-1/TRBV3-2	TRBJ2-3	NA	CASSHLTSGSTDTQYF	TGTGCCAGCAGCCATCTTACTAGCGGGAGCACAGATACGCAGTATTTT
NA	TRBV11-2	TRBJ1-2	NA	CASSGWPSGYTF	TGTGCCAGCAGCGGCTGGCCAAGTGGCTACACCTTC
TRBD1	TRBV28	TRBJ2-5	once	CASSFPGTGGETQYF	TGTGCCAGCAGTTTCCCCGGGACAGGGGGGGAGACCCAGTACTTC
NA	TRBV28	TRBJ2-1	NA	CASRVSRYNEQFF	TGTGCCAGCAGGGTCTCGCGTTACAATGAGCAGTTCTTC
TRBD1	TRBV19	TRBJ1-2	NA	CASSAERTGRTRGYTF	TGTGCCAGTAGTGCAGAACGGACAGGGAGAACAAGAGGCTACACCTTC
NA	TRBV10-3	TRBJ2-3	NA	CAISEASGGTDTQYF	TGTGCCATCAGTGAGGCCTCAGGGGGCACAGATACGCAGTATTTT
TRBD2	TRBV28	TRBJ2-3	NA	CASSSDGRGSVDTQYF	TGTGCCAGCAGTTCCGACGGGAGGGGATCGGTAGATACGCAGTATTTT
NA	TRBV30	TRBJ2-3	NA	CAWSGGLTSTDTQYF	TGTGCCTGGAGTGGCGGCTTAACCTCCACAGATACGCAGTATTTT
NA	TRBV11-3	TRBJ2-7	NA	CASSLQAGFHEQYF	TGTGCCAGCAGCCTACAGGCGGGGTTCCACGAGCAGTACTTC
NA	TRBV28	TRBJ1-3	NA	CASSDNRSGNTIYF	TGTGCCAGCAGTGACAATCGCTCTGGAAACACCATATATTTT